This TCR beta chain was captured in a study of cytomegalovirus exposure and HLA in healthy donors. PCR involved 60 Vbeta and 13 Jbeta primers. Here immunoSEQ multiplex PCR was the method, and the copy in TCRdb shows in-frame clones only, minus some. The repertoire holds about 160,000 clones, with about 65% as singletons. The table lists this clone with a few counts. CDR1 and CDR2 (germline): SGHNT, YYREEE (reference sequence). V was clipped by 3 bases and J by 2 bases, with 8 bases between them. The CDR3 has 14 amino acids. This TCR came from a man aged 35 to 55 in good health and CMV-seropositive. J is TRBJ1-4 and V is TRBV5-4; tentatively, D is TRBD1 (5 bases). Sample: PBMCs. In DNA, the CDR3 is TGTGCCAGCAGCTCAGGGAACACTAATGAAAAACTGTTTTTT. It yields the protein CASSSGNTNEKLFF.